Listed here are 26 T cell receptor beta chains from one sample, sequenced in a study of Ad26.COV2.S vaccination and SARS-CoV-2 variants. Treatment of the sample: about 20 received Ad26.COV2.S at low or high dose, single or two shots; about 5 received placebo; per-sample allocation not given. On day 63 after the first injection, vaccine and placebo recipients gave samples. Using immunoSEQ multiplex PCR, the repertoire was profiled, and TCRdb retains in-frame clones only, with some absent. The data contain around 450,000 clones, 70% to 90% of them singletons. The sample was peripheral blood, taken in a trial of Ad26.COV2.S vaccine versus placebo. The receptors shown here come from a person aged 18-60 years who received the Ad26.COV2.S COVID-19 vaccine or a placebo.

The V gene is TRBV9, the J gene TRBJ2-1, with 10 positions matching TRBD2. Trimming took 1 base from V and 5 from J; bases not matched to a gene: 6. The CDR3 is made up of 16 amino acids. CDR1 is SGDLS, CDR2 YYNGEE, per germline. The CDR3 DNA sequence: TGTGCCAGCAGCGTAAGGGATAGCGGGGGGAACAATGAGCAGTTCTTC. It specifies CASSVRDSGGNNEQFF.

V is TRBV28 and J is TRBJ2-4; D might be TRBD1 (5 bases). CDR3 size: 16 residues. The germline V gene encodes CDR1 MDHEN and CDR2 SYDVKM. Trimming removed 10 bases at V and 2 bases at J, with 21 bases between. CDR3 amino acids: CAIREAGHGTKNIQYF. In DNA form, the CDR3 reads TGTGCCATCCGAGAGGCAGGGCACGGAACCAAAAACATTCAGTACTTC.

The V gene is TRBV27, the J gene TRBJ2-7; D unresolved. Between the trimmed V and J ends, which lost 8 bases and 2 bases, there was a span of 10 bases. Germline CDR1 reads MNHEY; CDR2 reads SMNVEV (reference sequence). The CDR3 extends over 12 amino acids. The CDR3 DNA reads as TGTGCCAGCTTTGGCTCGCCCTACGAGCAGTACTTC. It translates to CASFGSPYEQYF.

This clone occurred a few times. The chain's CDR3 is CASSKQGDFDEQYF. DNA for the CDR3: TGTGCCAGCAGCAAACAGGGGGATTTTGACGAGCAGTACTTC. The V and J genes are TRBV6-6 and TRBJ2-7; 8 bases agree with TRBD1. The germline gives CDR1 MNHNY, CDR2 SVGAGI (reference sequence). This CDR3 contains 14 residues. Germline trimming cut 6 bases from V and 5 bases from J; bases unmatched to any gene: 9.

V and J are TRBV2 and TRBJ1-6, with 11 nucleotides matching TRBD1. Germline V gene data show CDR1 as SNHLY and CDR2 as FYNNEI. The V segment lost 6 bases and the J segment 9 bases; nucleotides outside the gene matches: 4. The CDR3 is 14 amino acids. CDR3 coding DNA: TGTGCCAGCAGGGACAGGGGGCCAGGTTCACCCCTCCACTTT. This codes for CASRDRGPGSPLHF.

This chain links TRBV6-5 with TRBJ1-5; a possible D gene is TRBD1 (5 bases). The CDR3 extends over 14 amino acids. The V and J ends lost 4 bases and 5 bases respectively, with 12 bases between them. Germline CDR1 MNHEY, CDR2 SVGAGI. The CDR3 region has the DNA TGTGCCAGCAGTTGGGACCCCAGGTATCAGCCCCAGCATTTT. Amino acid sequence: CASSWDPRYQPQHF.

This rearrangement joins TRBV29-1 to TRBJ2-1, with TRBD1 identical over 9 bases. CDR3 size: 14 residues. Germline CDR1 reads SQVTM; CDR2 reads ANQGSEA. V lost 7 bases and J lost 0; bases outside the gene matches: 4. Here the CDR3 DNA reads TGCAGCGCCGGGACAGGGAGCTCCTACAATGAGCAGTTCTTC. This sequence encodes CSAGTGSSYNEQFF.

The chain links TRBV29-1 to TRBJ2-5; maybe TRBD2 (6 bases). Per the germline V gene, CDR1 is SQVTM and CDR2 is ANQGSEA. The CDR3 is 11 residues long. CDR3 in DNA: TGCAGGGAGGGACTTCAAGAGACCCAGTACTTC. It is translated as CREGLQETQYF. The full variable domain, with the rest looked up from reference TRBV29-1 and TRBJ2-5, is SAVISQKPSRDICQRGTSLTIQCQVDSQVTMMFWYRQQPGQSLTLIATANQGSEATYESGFVIDKFPISRPNLTFSTLTVSNMSPEDSSIYLCREGLQETQYFGPGTRLLVL.

V and J are TRBV7-8 and TRBJ2-7; the match to TRBD1 covers 10 bases. CDR3 length: 14 residues. V shed 1 base, J shed 12 bases, and the junction held 9 bases outside the gene matches. Germline values: CDR1 SGHVS, CDR2 FQNEAQ. CDR3 nucleotide sequence: TGTGCCAGCAGCTTAGGAGGGGGACAGGGGAGGGTGTACTTC. Its protein is CASSLGGGQGRVYF.

The J gene is TRBJ2-7, the V gene TRBV6-6; D tentatively fits TRBD1 or TRBD2 (5 bases each). Germline lookup yields CDR1 MNHNY and CDR2 SVGAGI (reference sequence). The CDR3 is 16 residues long. Trimming pared 0 bases from V and 2 bases from J, leaving 14 bases between. CDR3 bases: TGTGCCAGCAGTTACTCCCCCGGGACCTCAACCTACGAGCAGTACTTC. Translation gives CASSYSPGTSTYEQYF.

V and J are TRBV10-1 and TRBJ2-1; tentatively, D is TRBD2 (5 bases). This CDR3 has 15 residues. Between the trimmed V and J ends, which lost 9 bases and 9 bases, there was a span of 24 bases. CDR1 and CDR2 from the germline V gene are WNHNN and SYGVQD (reference sequence). CDR3 loop: CASSKGRGSGGEQFF. CDR3 sequence (DNA): TGCGCCAGTTCTAAGGGTCGCGGGTCTGGAGGTGAGCAGTTCTTC.

The V and J genes are TRBV5-1 and TRBJ2-3; 7 bases match TRBD2. The CDR3 covers 14 residues. The germline gives CDR1 SGHRS, CDR2 YFSETQ. The V segment lost 10 bases and the J segment 2 bases; nucleotides outside the gene matches: 10. The chain's CDR3 is CASSGTGPTDTQYF. The CDR3 nucleotides read TGCGCCTCCAGCGGGACGGGGCCCACAGATACGCAGTATTTT.

The chain uses TRBV14 and TRBJ2-5; D ambiguous. The CDR3 sequence is 12 residues long. V lost 0 bases and J 1 base, leaving 0 bases between the germline ends. CDR1 SGHDN and CDR2 FVKESK come from the germline V gene. The CDR3 DNA sequence: TGTGCCAGCAGCCAAGACCAAGAGACCCAGTACTTC. Its translation is CASSQDQETQYF.

J is TRBJ1-5 and V is TRBV25-1; D is uncertain. The CDR3 has 15 amino acids. Trimming took off 10 bases at V and 0 bases at J, with 16 bases between the two ends. The V gene's germline CDR1 is MGHDK and CDR2 SYGVNS. The DNA for the CDR3 is TGTGCCATTACACTCCAGGACCGTAGCAATCAGCCCCAGCATTTT. As protein: CAITLQDRSNQPQHF.

The rearrangement joins TRBV28 to TRBJ1-3, with TRBD1 matching 10 bases. V shed 2 bases and J 7 bases; nucleotides not matched to a gene: 8. The CDR3 is 16 amino acids. Germline lookup yields CDR1 MDHEN and CDR2 SYDVKM. The CDR3 region is CASSLARTGGWNTIYF. The CDR3 DNA reads as TGTGCCAGCAGTTTAGCCAGGACAGGGGGTTGGAACACCATATATTTT.

The rearrangement links TRBV19 to TRBJ1-2; no reliable D call. The CDR3 contains 15 residues. CDR1 is LNHDA, CDR2 SQIVND, per germline (reference sequence). Trimming left V 7 bases short and J 3 bases short, with 18 bases between. For the CDR3, the DNA is TGTGCCAGTACCAGCCTTAACTCCGGAGACTATGGCTACACCTTC. It codes for CASTSLNSGDYGYTF.

The V and J genes are TRBV5-1 and TRBJ2-3; TRBD2 matches 12 bases. V lost 0 bases to trimming and J lost 3 bases; unmatched junction nucleotides: 8. CDR3 length: 18 amino acids. Germline V lookup: CDR1 SGHRS, CDR2 YFSETQ. CDR3 amino acids: CASSLVASGGDVTDTQYF. The CDR3 bases are TGCGCCAGCAGCTTGGTGGCTAGCGGGGGGGATGTGACAGATACGCAGTATTTT.

This clone was counted a single time. The J gene is TRBJ2-3, the V gene TRBV6-5; D is possibly TRBD2 (6 bases). This CDR3 region has 15 residues. Trimming removed 0 bases at V and 1 base at J, with 8 bases between. Germline values: CDR1 MNHEY, CDR2 SVGAGI. CDR3: CASSYSASGTDTQYF. The CDR3 DNA reads TGTGCCAGCAGTTACTCGGCTAGCGGCACAGATACGCAGTATTTT.

V usage is TRBV28 and J usage is TRBJ1-5, with D tentatively TRBD1 (5 bases). This CDR3 is 12 amino acids long. Trimming removed 8 bases from V and 9 bases from J, with 14 bases in between. Germline-derived CDR1 and CDR2 are MDHEN and SYDVKM. CDR3 loop: CASFFRGMPQHF. The CDR3 DNA follows: TGTGCCAGCTTCTTTCGGGGGATGCCCCAGCATTTT.

V usage is TRBV20-1 and J usage is TRBJ1-4; D is uncertain. The CDR3 spans 11 residues. Trimming removed 5 bases at V and 8 bases at J, with 9 bases between. Germline lookup yields CDR1 DFQATT and CDR2 SNEGSKA (reference sequence). CDR3 nucleotide sequence: TGCAGTGCTGACATTGCCGAAAAACTGTTTTTT. This gives the protein CSADIAEKLFF.

This chain connects TRBV25-1 to TRBJ2-1; 8 bases line up with TRBD2. Germline CDR1 MGHDK, CDR2 SYGVNS. V was pared by 5 bases and J by 5 bases, with 8 bases of the junction left unmatched. CDR3 size: 15 residues. The DNA for the CDR3 is TGTGCCAGCAGTTCCTTTCGGGGGGGGGACAATGAGCAGTTCTTC. It yields the protein CASSSFRGGDNEQFF. The full variable domain, its missing parts supplied by reference TRBV25-1 and TRBJ2-1, is EADIYQTPRYLVIGTGKKITLECSQTMGHDKMYWYQQDPGMELHLIHYSYGVNSTEKGDLSSESTVSRIRTEHFPLTLESARPSHTSQYLCASSSFRGGDNEQFFGPGTRLTVL.

J is TRBJ2-1 and V is TRBV13, with TRBD2 matching over 7 bases. Trimming cost V 5 bases and J 6 bases; bases outside gene matches: 4. The germline CDR1 and CDR2 sequences are PRHDT and FYEKMQ (reference sequence). CDR3 size: 13 residues. The CDR3 DNA reads as TGTGCCAGCAGCAAAGCGGGGCTCAATGAGCAGTTCTTC. Translated: CASSKAGLNEQFF.

This sequence joins TRBV21-1 and TRBJ2-3. TRBV21-1 is noted as a pseudogene. The CDR3 consists of 14 residues. The CDR3 nucleotides read TGTGCCGCCCGGGGCGGGCAGCCCACAGATACGCAGTATTTT. It translates to CAARGGQPTDTQYF.

CDR3 in DNA: TGCGCCAGCAGCCAAGATTTCGGGACAGGGGCACGCTATGGCTACACCTTC. Residues: CASSQDFGTGARYGYTF. The rearrangement joins TRBV4-3 to TRBJ1-2, with TRBD1 matching over 10 bases. Losses at the gene ends were 0 bases for V and 4 bases for J; bases not matched to a gene: 8. The V gene's germline CDR1 is LGHNA and CDR2 YSLEER. The CDR3 totals 17 residues.

V is TRBV24-1 and J is TRBJ2-2; D gene ambiguous. CDR3 length: 16 residues. V lost 0 bases and J lost 1, with 8 bases in between. Germline CDR1 and CDR2: KGHDR and SFDVKD. The CDR3 nucleotides are TGTGCCACCAGTGATTTGGGCAGCCAGAACACCGGGGAGCTGTTTTTT. This sequence encodes CATSDLGSQNTGELFF.

The chain combines TRBV6-5 with TRBJ2-1, with 8 bases identical to TRBD1. This CDR3 comprises 15 residues. Germline values: CDR1 MNHEY, CDR2 SVGAGI. V shed 5 bases and J 4 bases; nucleotides not matched to a gene: 7. The CDR3 loop is CASSRDRPSYNEQFF. The CDR3 region has the DNA TGTGCCAGCAGTAGGGACAGGCCTTCTTACAATGAGCAGTTCTTC.